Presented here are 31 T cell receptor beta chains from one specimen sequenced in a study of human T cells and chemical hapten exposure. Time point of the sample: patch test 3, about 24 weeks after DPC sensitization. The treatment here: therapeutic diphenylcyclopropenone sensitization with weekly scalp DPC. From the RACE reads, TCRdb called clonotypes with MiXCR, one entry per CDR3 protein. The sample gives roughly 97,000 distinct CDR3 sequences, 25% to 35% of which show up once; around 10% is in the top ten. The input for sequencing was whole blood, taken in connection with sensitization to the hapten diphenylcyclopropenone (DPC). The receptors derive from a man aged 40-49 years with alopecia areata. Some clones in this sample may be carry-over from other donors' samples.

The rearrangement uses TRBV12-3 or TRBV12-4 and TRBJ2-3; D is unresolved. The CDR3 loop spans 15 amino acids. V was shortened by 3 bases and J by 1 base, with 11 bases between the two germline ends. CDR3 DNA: TGTGCCAGCAGTTTTTTCCCCGCAGGCACAGATACGCAGTATTTT. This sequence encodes CASSFFPAGTDTQYF.

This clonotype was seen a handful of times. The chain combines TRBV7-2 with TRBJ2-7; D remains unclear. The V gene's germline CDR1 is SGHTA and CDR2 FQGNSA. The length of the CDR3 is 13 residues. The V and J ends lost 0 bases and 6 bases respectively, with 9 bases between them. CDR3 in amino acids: CASSLARTGEQYF. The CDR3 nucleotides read TGTGCCAGCAGCTTAGCCAGAACGGGCGAGCAGTACTTC.

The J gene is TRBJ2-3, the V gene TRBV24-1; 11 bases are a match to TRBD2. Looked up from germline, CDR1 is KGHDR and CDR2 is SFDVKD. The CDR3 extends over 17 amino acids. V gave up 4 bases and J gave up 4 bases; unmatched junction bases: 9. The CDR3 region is CATSELGTSGVPDTQYF. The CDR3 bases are TGTGCCACCAGTGAGCTCGGGACTAGCGGAGTACCAGATACGCAGTATTTT.

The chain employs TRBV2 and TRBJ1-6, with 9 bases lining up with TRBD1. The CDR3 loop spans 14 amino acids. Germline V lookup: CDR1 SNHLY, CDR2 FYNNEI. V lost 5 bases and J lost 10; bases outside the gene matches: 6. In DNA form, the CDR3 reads TGTGCCAGCAGTTTCGGGACAGGGAACTCACCCCTCCACTTT. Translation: CASSFGTGNSPLHF.

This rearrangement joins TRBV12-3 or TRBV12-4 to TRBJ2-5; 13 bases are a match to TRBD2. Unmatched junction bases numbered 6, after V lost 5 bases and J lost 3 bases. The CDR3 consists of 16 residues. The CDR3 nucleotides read TGTGCCAGCAGTACCAGGACTAGCGGGAGTAAAGAGACCCAGTACTTC. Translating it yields CASSTRTSGSKETQYF.

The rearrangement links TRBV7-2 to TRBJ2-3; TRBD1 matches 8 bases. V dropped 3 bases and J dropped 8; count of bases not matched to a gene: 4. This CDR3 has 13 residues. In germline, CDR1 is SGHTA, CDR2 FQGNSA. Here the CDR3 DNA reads TGTGCCAGCAGCTTCAACGACAGGGGTACGCAGTATTTT. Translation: CASSFNDRGTQYF.

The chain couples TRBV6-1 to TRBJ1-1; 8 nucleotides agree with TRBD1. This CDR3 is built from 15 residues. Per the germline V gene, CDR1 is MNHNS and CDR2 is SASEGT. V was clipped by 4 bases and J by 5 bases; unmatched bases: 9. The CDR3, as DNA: TGTGCCAGCAGTGCCCTTACAGGGGGTAAGACTGAAGCTTTCTTT. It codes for CASSALTGGKTEAFF.

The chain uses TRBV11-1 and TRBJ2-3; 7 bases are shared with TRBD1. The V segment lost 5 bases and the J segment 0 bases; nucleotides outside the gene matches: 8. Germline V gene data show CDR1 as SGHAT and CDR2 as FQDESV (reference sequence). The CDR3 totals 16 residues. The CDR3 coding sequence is TGTGCCAGCAGCCCTAGGGACAGAAGAAGCACAGATACGCAGTATTTT. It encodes CASSPRDRRSTDTQYF.

CDR3 residues: CASSFGQSGPEKLFF. In nucleotides, the CDR3 is TGTGCCAGCAGTTTCGGACAGTCAGGTCCCGAAAAACTGTTTTTT. The J gene is TRBJ1-4, the V gene TRBV12-3 or TRBV12-4, with a weak D call TRBD1 (6 bases). CDR3 length: 15 amino acids. The V end was cut by 3 bases, the J end by 8 bases, with 16 bases between.

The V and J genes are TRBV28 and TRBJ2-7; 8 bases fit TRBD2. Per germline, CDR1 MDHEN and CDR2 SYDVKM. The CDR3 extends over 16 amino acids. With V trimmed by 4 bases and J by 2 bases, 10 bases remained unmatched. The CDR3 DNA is TGTGCCAGCAGTTCCCCGGGGGGGCCCTCCACCTACGAGCAGTACTTC. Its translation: CASSSPGGPSTYEQYF.

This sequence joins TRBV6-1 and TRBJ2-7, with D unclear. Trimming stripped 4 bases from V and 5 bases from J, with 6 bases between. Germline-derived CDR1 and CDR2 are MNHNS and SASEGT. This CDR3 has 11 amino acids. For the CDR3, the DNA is TGTGCCAGCAGTGCAGTGGACGAGCAGTACTTC. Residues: CASSAVDEQYF.

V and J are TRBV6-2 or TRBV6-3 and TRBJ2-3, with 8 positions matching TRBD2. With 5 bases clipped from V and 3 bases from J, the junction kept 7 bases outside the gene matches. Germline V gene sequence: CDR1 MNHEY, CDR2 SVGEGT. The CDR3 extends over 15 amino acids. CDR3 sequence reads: CASSRAGEGTDTQYF. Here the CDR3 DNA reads TGTGCCAGCAGTCGAGCGGGAGAGGGGACAGATACGCAGTATTTT.

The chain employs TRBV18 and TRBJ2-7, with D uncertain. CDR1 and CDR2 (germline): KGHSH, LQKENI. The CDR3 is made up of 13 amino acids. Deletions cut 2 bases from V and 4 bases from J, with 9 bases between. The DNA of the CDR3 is TGTGCCAGCTCACCAAACTTCAGTTACGAGCAGTACTTC. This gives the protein CASSPNFSYEQYF.

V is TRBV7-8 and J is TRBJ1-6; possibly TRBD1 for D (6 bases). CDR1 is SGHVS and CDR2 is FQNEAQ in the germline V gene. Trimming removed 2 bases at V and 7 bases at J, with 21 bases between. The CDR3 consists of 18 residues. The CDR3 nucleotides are TGTGCCAGCAGCTTAATTAGTACCGGCCAGGGGTGGAATTCACCCCTCCACTTT. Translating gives CASSLISTGQGWNSPLHF.

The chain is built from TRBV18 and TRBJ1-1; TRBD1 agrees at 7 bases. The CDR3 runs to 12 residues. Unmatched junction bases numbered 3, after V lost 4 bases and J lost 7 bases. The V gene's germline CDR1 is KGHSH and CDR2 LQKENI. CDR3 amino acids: CASSQYRGEAFF. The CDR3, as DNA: TGTGCCAGCTCACAGTACAGGGGTGAAGCTTTCTTT. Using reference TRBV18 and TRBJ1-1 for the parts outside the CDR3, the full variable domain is NAGVMQNPRHLVRRRGQEARLRCSPMKGHSHVYWYRQLPEEGLKFMVYLQKENIIDESGMPKERFSAEFPKEGPSILRIQQVVRGDSAAYFCASSQYRGEAFFGQGTRLTVV.

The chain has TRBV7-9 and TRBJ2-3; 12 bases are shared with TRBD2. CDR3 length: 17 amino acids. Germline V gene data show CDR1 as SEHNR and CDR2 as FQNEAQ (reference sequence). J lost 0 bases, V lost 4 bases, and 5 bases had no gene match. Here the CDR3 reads CASSSPGLAGSTDTQYF. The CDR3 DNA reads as TGTGCCAGCAGCTCGCCGGGACTAGCGGGTAGCACAGATACGCAGTATTTT.

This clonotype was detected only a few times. CDR3: CASSLNFGQGNSSPLHF. DNA for the CDR3: TGTGCCAGCAGCCTCAACTTCGGACAGGGAAATTCGTCACCCCTCCACTTT. J is TRBJ1-6 and V is TRBV12-3 or TRBV12-4; 8 bases are a match to TRBD1. The V and J ends lost 6 bases and 10 bases, in that order; junction bases with no gene match: 17. The CDR3 covers 17 residues.

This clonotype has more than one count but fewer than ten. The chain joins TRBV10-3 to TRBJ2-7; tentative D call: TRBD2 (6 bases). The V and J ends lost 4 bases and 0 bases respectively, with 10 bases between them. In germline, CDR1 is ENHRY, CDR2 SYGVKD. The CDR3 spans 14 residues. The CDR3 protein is CAISVRGPSYEQYF. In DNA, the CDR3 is TGTGCCATCAGTGTGCGGGGCCCCTCCTACGAGCAGTACTTC.

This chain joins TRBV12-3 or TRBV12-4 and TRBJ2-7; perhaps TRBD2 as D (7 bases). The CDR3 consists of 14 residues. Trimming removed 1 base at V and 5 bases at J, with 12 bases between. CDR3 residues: CASSLGGGQDEQYF. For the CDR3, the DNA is TGTGCCAGCAGTTTAGGGGGGGGGCAGGACGAGCAGTACTTC.

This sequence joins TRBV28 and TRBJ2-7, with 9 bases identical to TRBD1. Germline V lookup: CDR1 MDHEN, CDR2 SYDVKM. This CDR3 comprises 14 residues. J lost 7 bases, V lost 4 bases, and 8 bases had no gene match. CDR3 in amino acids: CASSYRTGVGEQYF. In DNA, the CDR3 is TGTGCCAGCAGTTACAGGACAGGGGTGGGGGAGCAGTACTTC. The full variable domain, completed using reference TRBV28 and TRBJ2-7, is DVKVTQSSRYLVKRTGEKVFLECVQDMDHENMFWYRQDPGLGLRLIYFSYDVKMKEKGDIPEGYSVSREKKERFSLILESASTNQTSMYLCASSYRTGVGEQYFGPGTRLTVT.

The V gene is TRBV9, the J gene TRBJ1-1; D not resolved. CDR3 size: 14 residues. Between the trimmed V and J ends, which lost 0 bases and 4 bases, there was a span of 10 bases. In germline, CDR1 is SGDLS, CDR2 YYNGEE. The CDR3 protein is CASSVATAPTEAFF. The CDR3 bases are TGTGCCAGCAGCGTAGCTACAGCCCCCACTGAAGCTTTCTTT.

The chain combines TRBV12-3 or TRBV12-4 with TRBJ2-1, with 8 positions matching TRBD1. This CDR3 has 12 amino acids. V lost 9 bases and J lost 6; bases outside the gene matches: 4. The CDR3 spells CASLGQVNEQFF. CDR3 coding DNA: TGTGCCAGTCTGGGACAGGTCAATGAGCAGTTCTTC.

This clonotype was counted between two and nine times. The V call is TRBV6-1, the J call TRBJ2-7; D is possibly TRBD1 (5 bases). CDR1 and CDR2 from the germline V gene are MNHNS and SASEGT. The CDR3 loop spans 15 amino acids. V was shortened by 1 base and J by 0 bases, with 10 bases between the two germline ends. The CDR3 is CASSEVRGRSYEQYF. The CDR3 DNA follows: TGTGCCAGCAGTGAAGTTAGGGGCCGCTCCTACGAGCAGTACTTC.

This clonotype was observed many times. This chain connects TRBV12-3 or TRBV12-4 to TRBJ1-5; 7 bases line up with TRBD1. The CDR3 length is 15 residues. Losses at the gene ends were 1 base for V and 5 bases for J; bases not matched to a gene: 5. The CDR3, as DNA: TGTGCCAGCAGTTTAGGGAGGAGGGGGCATCAGCCCCAGCATTTT. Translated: CASSLGRRGHQPQHF.

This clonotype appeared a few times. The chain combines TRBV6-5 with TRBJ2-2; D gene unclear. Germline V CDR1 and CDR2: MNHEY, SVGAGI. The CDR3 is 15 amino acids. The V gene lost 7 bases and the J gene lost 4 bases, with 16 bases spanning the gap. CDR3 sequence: CASTSTPSGTGELFF. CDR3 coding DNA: TGTGCCAGCACCTCGACCCCCTCGGGCACCGGGGAGCTGTTTTTT.

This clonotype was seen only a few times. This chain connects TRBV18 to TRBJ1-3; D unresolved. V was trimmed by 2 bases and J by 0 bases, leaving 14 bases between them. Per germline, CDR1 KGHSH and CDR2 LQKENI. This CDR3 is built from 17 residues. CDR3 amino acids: CASSPLTPESSGNTIYF. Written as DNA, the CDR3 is TGTGCCAGCTCACCATTAACCCCCGAGAGCTCTGGAAACACCATATATTTT.

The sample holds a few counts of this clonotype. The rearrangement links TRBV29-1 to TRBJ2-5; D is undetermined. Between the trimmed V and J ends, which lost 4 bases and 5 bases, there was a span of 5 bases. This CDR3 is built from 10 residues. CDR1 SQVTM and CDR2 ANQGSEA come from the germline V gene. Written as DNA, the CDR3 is TGCAGCGTTGGGCGTGAGACCCAGTACTTC. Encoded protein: CSVGRETQYF.

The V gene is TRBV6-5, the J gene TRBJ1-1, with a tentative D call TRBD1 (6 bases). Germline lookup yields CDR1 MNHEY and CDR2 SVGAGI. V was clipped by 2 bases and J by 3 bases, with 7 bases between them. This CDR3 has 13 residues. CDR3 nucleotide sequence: TGTGCCAGCAGTTACAGGGGGTACACTGAAGCTTTCTTT. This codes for CASSYRGYTEAFF.

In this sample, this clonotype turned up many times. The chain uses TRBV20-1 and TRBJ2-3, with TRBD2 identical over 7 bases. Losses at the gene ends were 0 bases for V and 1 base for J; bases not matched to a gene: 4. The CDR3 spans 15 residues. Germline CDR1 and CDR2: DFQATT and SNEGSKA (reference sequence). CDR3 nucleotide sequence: TGCAGTGCTAGAGATGGCGGGAGCGGCACAGATACGCAGTATTTT. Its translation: CSARDGGSGTDTQYF.

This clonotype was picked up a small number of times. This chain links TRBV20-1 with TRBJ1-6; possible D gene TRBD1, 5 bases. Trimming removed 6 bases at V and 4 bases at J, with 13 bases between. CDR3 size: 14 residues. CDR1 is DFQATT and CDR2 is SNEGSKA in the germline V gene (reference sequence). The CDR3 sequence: CSALPTDYNSPLHF. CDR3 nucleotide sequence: TGCAGTGCCCTCCCGACAGATTATAATTCACCCCTCCACTTT.

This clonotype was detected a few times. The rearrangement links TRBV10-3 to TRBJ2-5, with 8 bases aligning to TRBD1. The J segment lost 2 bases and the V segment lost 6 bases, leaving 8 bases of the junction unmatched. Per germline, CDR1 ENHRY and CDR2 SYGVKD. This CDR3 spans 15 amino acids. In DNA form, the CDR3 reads TGTGCCATCAGCGACACTGACAGGGGTCAAGAGACCCAGTACTTC. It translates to CAISDTDRGQETQYF.